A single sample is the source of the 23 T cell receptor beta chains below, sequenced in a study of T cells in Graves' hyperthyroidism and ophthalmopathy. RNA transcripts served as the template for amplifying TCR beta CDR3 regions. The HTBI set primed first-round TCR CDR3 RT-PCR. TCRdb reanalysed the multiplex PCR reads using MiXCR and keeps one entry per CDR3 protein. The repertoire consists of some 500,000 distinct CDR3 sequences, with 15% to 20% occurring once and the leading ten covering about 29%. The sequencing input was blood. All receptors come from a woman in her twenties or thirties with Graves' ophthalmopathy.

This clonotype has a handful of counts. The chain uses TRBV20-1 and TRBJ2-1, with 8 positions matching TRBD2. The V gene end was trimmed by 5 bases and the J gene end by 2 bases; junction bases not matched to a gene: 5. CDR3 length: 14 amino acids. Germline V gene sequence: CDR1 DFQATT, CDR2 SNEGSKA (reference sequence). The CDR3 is CSAPIAGPYNEQFF. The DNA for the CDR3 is TGCAGTGCTCCCATAGCGGGACCCTACAATGAGCAGTTCTTC.

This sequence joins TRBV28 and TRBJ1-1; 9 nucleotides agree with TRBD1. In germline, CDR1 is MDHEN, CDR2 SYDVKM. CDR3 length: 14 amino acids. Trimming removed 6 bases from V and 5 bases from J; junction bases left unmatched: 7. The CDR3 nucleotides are TGTGCCAGCAGACCCGGGACAGGGAGGACTGAAGCTTTCTTT. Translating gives CASRPGTGRTEAFF. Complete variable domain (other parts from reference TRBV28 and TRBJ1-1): DVKVTQSSRYLVKRTGEKVFLECVQDMDHENMFWYRQDPGLGLRLIYFSYDVKMKEKGDIPEGYSVSREKKERFSLILESASTNQTSMYLCASRPGTGRTEAFFGQGTRLTVV.

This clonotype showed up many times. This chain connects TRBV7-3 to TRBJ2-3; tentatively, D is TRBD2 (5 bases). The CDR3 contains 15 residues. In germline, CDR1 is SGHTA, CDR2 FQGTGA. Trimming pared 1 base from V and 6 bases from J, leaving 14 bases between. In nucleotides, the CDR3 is TGTGCCAGCAGCTTAATGGTGGGAGAGATGGATACGCAGTATTTT. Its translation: CASSLMVGEMDTQYF.

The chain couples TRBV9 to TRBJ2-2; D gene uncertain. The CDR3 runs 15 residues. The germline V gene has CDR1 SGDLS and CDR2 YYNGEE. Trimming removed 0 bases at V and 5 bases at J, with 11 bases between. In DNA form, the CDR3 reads TGTGCCAGCAGCGTAGGGACCCAACCGACCGGGGAGCTGTTTTTT. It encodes CASSVGTQPTGELFF.

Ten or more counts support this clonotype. CDR3 amino acids: CASSRTGQGQFF. CDR3 sequence (DNA): TGTGCCAGCAGCAGGACGGGACAGGGGCAGTTCTTC. The J gene is TRBJ2-1, the V gene TRBV12-3 or TRBV12-4, with TRBD1 matching over 9 bases. CDR3 length: 12 residues. V shed 6 bases, J shed 12 bases, and the junction held 6 bases outside the gene matches.

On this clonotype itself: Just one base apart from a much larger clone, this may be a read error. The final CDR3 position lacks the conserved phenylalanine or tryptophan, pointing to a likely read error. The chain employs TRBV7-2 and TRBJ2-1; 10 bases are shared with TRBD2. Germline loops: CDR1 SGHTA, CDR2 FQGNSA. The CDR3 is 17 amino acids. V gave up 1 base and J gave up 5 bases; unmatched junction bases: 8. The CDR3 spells CASSLVSGRAGNNEQFS. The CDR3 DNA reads TGTGCCAGCAGCTTAGTGAGCGGGAGGGCCGGTAACAATGAGCAGTTCTCC.

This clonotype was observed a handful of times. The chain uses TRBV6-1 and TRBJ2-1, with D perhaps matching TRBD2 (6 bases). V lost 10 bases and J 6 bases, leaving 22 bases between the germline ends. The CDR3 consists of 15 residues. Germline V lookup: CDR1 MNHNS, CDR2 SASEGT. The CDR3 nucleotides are TGTGCCACCCGCGGGGAGCGATTTCGGGTCAATGAGCAGTTCTTC. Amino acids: CATRGERFRVNEQFF.

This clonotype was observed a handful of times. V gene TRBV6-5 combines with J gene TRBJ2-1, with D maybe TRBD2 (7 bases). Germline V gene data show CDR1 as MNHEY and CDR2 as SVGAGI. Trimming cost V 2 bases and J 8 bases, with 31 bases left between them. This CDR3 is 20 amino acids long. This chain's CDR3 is CASSYGRSRGGLGRGYEQFF. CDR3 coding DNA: TGTGCCAGCAGTTACGGGAGGAGCAGGGGAGGGTTAGGTAGAGGATATGAGCAGTTCTTC.

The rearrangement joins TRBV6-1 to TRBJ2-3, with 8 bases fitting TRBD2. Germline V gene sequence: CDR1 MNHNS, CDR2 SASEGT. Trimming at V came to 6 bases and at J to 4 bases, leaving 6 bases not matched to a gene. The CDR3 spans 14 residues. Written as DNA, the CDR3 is TGTGCCAGCAGGGGGCTAGCGGGCGCAGATACGCAGTATTTT. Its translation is CASRGLAGADTQYF.

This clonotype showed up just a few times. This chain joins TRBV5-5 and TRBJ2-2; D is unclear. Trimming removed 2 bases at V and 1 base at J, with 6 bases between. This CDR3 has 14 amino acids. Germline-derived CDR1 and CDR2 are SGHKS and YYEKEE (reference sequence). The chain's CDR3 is CASSLKQNTGELFF. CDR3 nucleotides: TGTGCCAGCAGCTTAAAACAGAACACCGGGGAGCTGTTTTTT.

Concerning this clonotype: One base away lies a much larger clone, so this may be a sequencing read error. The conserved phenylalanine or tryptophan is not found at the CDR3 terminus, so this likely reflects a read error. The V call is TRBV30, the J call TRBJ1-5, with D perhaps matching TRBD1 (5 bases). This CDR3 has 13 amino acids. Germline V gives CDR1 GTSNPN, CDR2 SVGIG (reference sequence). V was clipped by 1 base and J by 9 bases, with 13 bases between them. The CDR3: CAWSAGIQMPQHL. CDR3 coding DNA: TGTGCCTGGAGTGCAGGGATCCAAATGCCCCAGCATCTT.

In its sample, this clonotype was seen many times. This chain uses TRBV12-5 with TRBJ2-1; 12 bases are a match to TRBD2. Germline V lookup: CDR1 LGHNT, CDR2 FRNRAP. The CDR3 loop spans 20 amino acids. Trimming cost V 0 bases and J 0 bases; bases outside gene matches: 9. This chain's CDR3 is CASGLVPLAGGRSSYNEQFF. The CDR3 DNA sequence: TGTGCTAGTGGTTTGGTACCCCTAGCGGGAGGGCGGAGCTCCTACAATGAGCAGTTCTTC.

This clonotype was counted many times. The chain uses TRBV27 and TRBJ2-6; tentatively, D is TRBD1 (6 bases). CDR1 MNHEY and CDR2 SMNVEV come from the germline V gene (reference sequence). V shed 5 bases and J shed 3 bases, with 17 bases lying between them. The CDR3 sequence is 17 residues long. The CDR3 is CASSEEGGRVGANVLTF. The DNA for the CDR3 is TGTGCCAGCAGTGAGGAAGGGGGTAGGGTTGGGGCCAACGTCCTGACTTTC.

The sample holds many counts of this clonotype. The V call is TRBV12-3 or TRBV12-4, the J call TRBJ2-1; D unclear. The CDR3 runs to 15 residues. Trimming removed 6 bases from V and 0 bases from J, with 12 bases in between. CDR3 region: CASSPGRSSYNEQFF. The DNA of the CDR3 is TGTGCCAGCAGCCCTGGCCGTAGCTCCTACAATGAGCAGTTCTTC.

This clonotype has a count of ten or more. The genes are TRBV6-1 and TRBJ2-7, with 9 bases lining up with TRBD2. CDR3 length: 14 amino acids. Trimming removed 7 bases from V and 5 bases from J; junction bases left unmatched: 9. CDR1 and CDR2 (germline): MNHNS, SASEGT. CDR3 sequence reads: CASTDAGGPDEQYF. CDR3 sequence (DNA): TGTGCCAGCACCGACGCGGGAGGGCCAGACGAGCAGTACTTC.

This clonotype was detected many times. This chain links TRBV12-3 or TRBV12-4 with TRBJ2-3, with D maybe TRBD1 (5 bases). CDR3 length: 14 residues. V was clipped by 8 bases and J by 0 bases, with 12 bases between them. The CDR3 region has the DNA TGTGCCAGCGGCTCCAGGGTGAGCACAGATACGCAGTATTTT. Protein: CASGSRVSTDTQYF.

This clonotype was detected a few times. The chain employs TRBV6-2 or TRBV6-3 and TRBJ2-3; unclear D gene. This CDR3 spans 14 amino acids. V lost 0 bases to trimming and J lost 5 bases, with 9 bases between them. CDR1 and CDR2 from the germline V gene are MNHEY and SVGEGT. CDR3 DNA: TGTGCCAGCAGTTACTCCTCCTGGCAAGATACGCAGTATTTT. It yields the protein CASSYSSWQDTQYF.

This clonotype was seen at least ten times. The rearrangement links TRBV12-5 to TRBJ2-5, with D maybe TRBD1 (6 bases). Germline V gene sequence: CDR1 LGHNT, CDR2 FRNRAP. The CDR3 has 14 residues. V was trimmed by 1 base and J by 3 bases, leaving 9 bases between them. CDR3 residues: CASGLGRGKETQYF. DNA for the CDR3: TGTGCTAGTGGTTTGGGAAGGGGGAAAGAGACCCAGTACTTC.

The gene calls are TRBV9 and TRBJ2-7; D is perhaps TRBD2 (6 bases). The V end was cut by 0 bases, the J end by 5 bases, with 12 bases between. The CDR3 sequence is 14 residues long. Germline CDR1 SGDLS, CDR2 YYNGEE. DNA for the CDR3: TGTGCCAGCAGCGTAGACCGGACTACCGACGAGCAGTACTTC. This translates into CASSVDRTTDEQYF.

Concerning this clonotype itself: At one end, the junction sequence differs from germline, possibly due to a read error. The CDR3 DNA reads TGTGCCGGCAGCTTTGGGTGGCTAGCCGACAATGAGCAGTTCTTC. The encoded protein is CAGSFGWLADNEQFF. The rearrangement uses TRBV7-9 and TRBJ2-1; tentatively, D is TRBD2 (5 bases). The CDR3 totals 15 residues. CDR1 is SEHNR and CDR2 is FQNEAQ in the germline V gene (reference sequence).

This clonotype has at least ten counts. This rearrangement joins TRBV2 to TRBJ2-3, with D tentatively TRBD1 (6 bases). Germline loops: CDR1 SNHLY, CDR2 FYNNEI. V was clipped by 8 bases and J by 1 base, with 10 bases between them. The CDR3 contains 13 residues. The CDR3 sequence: CASHRVGTDTQYF. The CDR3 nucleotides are TGTGCCAGCCACAGGGTGGGCACAGATACGCAGTATTTT.

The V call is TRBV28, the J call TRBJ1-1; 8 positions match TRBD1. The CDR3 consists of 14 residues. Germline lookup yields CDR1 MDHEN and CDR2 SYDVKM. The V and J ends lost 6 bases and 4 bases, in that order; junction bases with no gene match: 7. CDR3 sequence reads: CASSPRGRSTEAFF. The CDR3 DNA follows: TGTGCCAGCAGCCCCAGGGGGCGAAGCACTGAAGCTTTCTTT.

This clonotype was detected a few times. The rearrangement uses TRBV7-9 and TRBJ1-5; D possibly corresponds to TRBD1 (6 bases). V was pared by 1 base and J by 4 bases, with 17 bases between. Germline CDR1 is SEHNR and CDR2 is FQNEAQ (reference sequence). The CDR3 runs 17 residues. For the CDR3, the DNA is TGTGCCAGCAGCTTAGAACTAATCAGGGGCGAGAATCAGCCCCAGCATTTT. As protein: CASSLELIRGENQPQHF.